This T cell receptor (beta chain) was recorded in a study of T cells after yellow fever vaccination. As for the study in general: Some fractions had low cell numbers, and these were prepared with SMART-Seq v4 Ultra Low Input. Overall study findings and caveats: Contaminants from the bulk population, in the form of abundant clonotypes, could be found in FACS-sorted repertoires. A limited proportion of clonotypes was detected within both the CD4 and CD8 compartments.

Generation of TCR cDNA used 5'RACE template switching (which added a universal primer site and UMIs). TCRdb used MiXCR to reprocess the 5' RACE reads, holding one entry per CDR3 protein. The sample lists more than 350,000 distinct CDR3 sequences; roughly 10% were seen once. For this clonotype: Its antigen remains unidentified.

Germline V gene data show CDR1 as SQVTM and CDR2 as ANQGSEA. The germline V and J ends were trimmed by 4 bases and 5 bases, with 15 bases remaining between them. CDR3 length: 14 amino acids. This TCR derives from a man aged 18 to 30 who received the YFV17D yellow fever vaccine. The V and J genes are TRBV29-1 and TRBJ2-1; the D gene is possibly TRBD1 (5 bases). Sequencing used PBMCs, obtained on the day of the first yellow fever vaccination. The CDR3 loop is CSVVEGAANNEQFF. CDR3 nucleotide sequence: TGCAGCGTTGTGGAAGGGGCTGCGAACAATGAGCAGTTCTTC.